This T cell receptor beta chain was sequenced in a study of control samples from healthy donors and cancer patients. V was pared by 8 bases and J by 0 bases, with 5 bases between. This CDR3 contains 12 residues. CDR1 is WNHNN, CDR2 SYGVQD, per germline (reference sequence). Clones were read by immunoSEQ multiplex PCR, and TCRdb kept only the in-frame ones, dropping some. The table records 100,000 to 150,000 clones, roughly 89% of them present only once. Sample: PBMCs. The rearrangement joins TRBV10-1 to TRBJ1-3; D remains unclear. This sequence was found in a man aged 45 to 65 with head and neck cancer. CDR3 nucleotides: TGCGCCAGCGGGTCCTCTGGAAACACCATATATTTT. Translated, it gives CASGSSGNTIYF.